This T cell receptor beta chain came from a study of post-analysis software for immune sequencing data. General study points: Controls had lower frequencies than patients of four or five TRBV segments, which included TRBV5-6, TRBV5-1 and TRBV20-1. Controls' normalized Chao1 diversity significantly exceeded that of multiple sclerosis patients.

Unique molecular identifiers featured in each of the TCR beta cDNA libraries. TCRdb re-analysed the PCR reads in MiXCR, keeping a single row per CDR3 protein. This table holds more than 500,000 distinct CDR3 sequences, 34% found once. Concerning this clonotype: Its antigen is undetermined.

Germline-derived CDR1 and CDR2 are SGHRS and YFSETQ. This CDR3 has 16 amino acids. Germline trimming cut 4 bases from V and 5 bases from J; bases unmatched to any gene: 12. The V gene is TRBV5-1, the J gene TRBJ2-5, with TRBD1 identical over 9 bases. Sequenced sample: blood. This TCR was recovered from a girl younger than 18 with multiple sclerosis. CDR3 sequence: CASSGVGQGISETQYF. The CDR3 region has the DNA TGCGCCAGCAGCGGGGTTGGACAGGGGATTTCGGAGACCCAGTACTTC.